A single sample gave rise to the 7 T cell receptor beta chains below, sequenced in a study of radiation and T cells in renal cell carcinoma (dated by TCRdb to 2020 to 2021). Library prep was done by the immunoSEQ multiplex PCR assay. TCRdb took this table from immuneACCESS and kept in-frame rearrangements with V and J called. Such tables lack part of the clones; where checked against another copy, unresolved V genes explain under half of the gap, and the rest is unexplained. The sample has 120,000 or so clones on record, 85% to 90% of them singletons. The top ten constitute 5.8% of the sample. The time point label corresponds to: blood 2 weeks post-SBRT. The intended sense of this specimen's treatment or condition label: 15 Gy SBRT to primary tumor, nephrectomy 4 weeks later. The input for sequencing was blood, taken from a patient whose treatment included radiotherapy and nephrectomy. Receptors were obtained from a woman between 65 and 79 years old with renal cell carcinoma.

The chain recombines TRBV5-4 with TRBJ2-3, with 7 bases lining up with TRBD1. The CDR3 spans 19 residues. Trimming removed 0 bases from V and 2 bases from J; junction bases left unmatched: 15. The germline CDR1 and CDR2 sequences are SGHNT and YYREEE (reference sequence). The CDR3 sequence: CASSLDRDRVLLATDTQYF. Written as DNA, the CDR3 is TGTGCCAGCAGCTTGGATAGAGACAGGGTCCTTCTAGCCACAGATACGCAGTATTTT.

This clone was observed a single time. Other DNA sequences in this specimen translate into the identical CDR3. This sequence joins TRBV19 and TRBJ2-2, with 7 bases lining up with TRBD1. Trimming took 6 bases from V and 1 from J; bases not matched to a gene: 2. The V gene's germline CDR1 is LNHDA and CDR2 SQIVND (reference sequence). The CDR3 spans 14 residues. The CDR3 DNA follows: TGTGCCAGTAGGCGACAGGGGAACACCGGGGAGCTGTTTTTT. Translation gives CASRRQGNTGELFF.

The chain combines TRBV7-8 with TRBJ1-5; D is perhaps TRBD1 (6 bases). CDR1 and CDR2 from the germline V gene are SGHVS and FQNEAQ. The CDR3 is made up of 15 amino acids. V was pared by 5 bases and J by 1 base, with 12 bases between. This chain's CDR3 is CASSRTGTSNQPQHF. DNA of the CDR3: TGTGCCAGCAGCCGCACAGGGACGAGCAATCAGCCCCAGCATTTT.

The chain joins TRBV30 to TRBJ1-4, with D hard to call. Germline V gives CDR1 GTSNPN, CDR2 SVGIG (reference sequence). V shed 4 bases and J shed 7 bases, with 25 bases lying between them. The CDR3 runs 17 residues. The CDR3 DNA reads TGTGCCTGGAATACAAGGGCAAGTAGCTGGAAAGGTGAAAAACTGTTTTTT. Amino acids: CAWNTRASSWKGEKLFF.

This clone was observed once. The chain employs TRBV6-1 and TRBJ2-7; maybe TRBD1 (6 bases). This CDR3 has 12 residues. Germline V gives CDR1 MNHNS, CDR2 SASEGT. V was trimmed by 7 bases and J by 4 bases, leaving 11 bases between them. The CDR3 DNA follows: TGTGCCAGCATATTAGACAGGTACGAGCAGTACTTC. This gives the protein CASILDRYEQYF.

V and J are TRBV6-5 and TRBJ2-7; D is ambiguous. Germline CDR1 and CDR2: MNHEY and SVGAGI. The CDR3 covers 13 residues. With 6 bases removed from V and 2 bases from J, the gap between germline ends came to 11 bases. As DNA, the CDR3 is TGTGCCAGCAGCCCTGCTGGTGCCTACGAGCAGTACTTC. Translated: CASSPAGAYEQYF.

This chain connects TRBV5-1 to TRBJ2-1; D is unclear. There are 15 residues in the CDR3. V was cut by 5 bases and J by 0 bases, with 12 bases left in between. Germline CDR1 and CDR2: SGHRS and YFSETQ. DNA for the CDR3: TGCGCCAGCAGTCTCCTAATGGGCTCCTACAATGAGCAGTTCTTC. Translation: CASSLLMGSYNEQFF.